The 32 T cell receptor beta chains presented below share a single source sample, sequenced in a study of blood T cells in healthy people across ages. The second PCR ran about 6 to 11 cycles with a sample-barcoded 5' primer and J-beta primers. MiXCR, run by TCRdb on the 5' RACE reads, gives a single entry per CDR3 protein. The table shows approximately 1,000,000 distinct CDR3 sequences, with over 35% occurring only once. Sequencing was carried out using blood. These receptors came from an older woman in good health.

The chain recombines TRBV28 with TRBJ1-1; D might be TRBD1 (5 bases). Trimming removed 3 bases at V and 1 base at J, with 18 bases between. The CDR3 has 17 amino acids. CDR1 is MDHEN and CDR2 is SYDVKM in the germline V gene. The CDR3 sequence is CASSFALRTYKNTEAFF. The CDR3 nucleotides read TGTGCCAGCAGTTTTGCCCTGAGGACATATAAGAACACTGAAGCTTTCTTT.

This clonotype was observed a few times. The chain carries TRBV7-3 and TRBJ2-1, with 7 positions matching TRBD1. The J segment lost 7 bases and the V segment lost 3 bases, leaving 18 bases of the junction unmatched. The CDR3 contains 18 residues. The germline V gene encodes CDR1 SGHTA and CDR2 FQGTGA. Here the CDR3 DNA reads TGTGCCAGCAGCTTTAATGGGGCAAGCAGGGGGAGTTGGAATGAGCAGTTCTTC. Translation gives CASSFNGASRGSWNEQFF.

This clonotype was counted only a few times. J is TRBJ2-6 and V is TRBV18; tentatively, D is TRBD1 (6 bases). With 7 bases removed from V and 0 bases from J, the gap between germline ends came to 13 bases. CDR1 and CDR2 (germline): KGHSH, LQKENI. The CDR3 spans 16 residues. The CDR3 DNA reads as TGTGCCAGCTGGGGACAAAAACACTCTGGGGCCAACGTCCTGACTTTC. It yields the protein CASWGQKHSGANVLTF.

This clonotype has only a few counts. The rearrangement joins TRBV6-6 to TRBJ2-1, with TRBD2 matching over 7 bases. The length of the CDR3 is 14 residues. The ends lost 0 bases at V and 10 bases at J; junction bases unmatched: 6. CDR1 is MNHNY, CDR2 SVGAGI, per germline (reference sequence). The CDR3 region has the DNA TGTGCCAGCAGTTACTCCCGGACTAGGTCGGAGCAGTTCTTC. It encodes CASSYSRTRSEQFF.

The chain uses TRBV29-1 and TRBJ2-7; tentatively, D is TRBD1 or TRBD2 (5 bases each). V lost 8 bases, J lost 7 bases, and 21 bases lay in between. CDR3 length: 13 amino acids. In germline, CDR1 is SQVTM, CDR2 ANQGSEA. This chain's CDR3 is CSFRNPGTGEQYF. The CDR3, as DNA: TGCAGCTTTCGCAACCCCGGGACGGGGGAGCAGTACTTC.

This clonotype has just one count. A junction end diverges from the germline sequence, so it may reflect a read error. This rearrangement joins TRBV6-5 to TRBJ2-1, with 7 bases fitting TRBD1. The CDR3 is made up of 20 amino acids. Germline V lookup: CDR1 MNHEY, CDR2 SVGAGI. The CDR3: CVSSYRQGGEYSFSYNEQFF. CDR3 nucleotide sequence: TGTGTCAGCAGTTACCGACAGGGTGGCGAATACAGTTTTTCCTACAATGAGCAGTTCTTC.

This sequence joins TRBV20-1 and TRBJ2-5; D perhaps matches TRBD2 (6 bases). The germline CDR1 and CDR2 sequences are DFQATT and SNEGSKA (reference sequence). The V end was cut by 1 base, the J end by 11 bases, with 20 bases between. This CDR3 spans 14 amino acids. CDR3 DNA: TGCAGTGCTAGAGTCCCCAGGCGGGGCAATGAGCAGTACTTC. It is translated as CSARVPRRGNEQYF.

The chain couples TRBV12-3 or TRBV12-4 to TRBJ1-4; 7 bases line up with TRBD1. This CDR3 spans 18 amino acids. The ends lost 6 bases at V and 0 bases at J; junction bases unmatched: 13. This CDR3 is CASRERQGPSATNEKLFF. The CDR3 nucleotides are TGTGCCAGCAGAGAAAGACAGGGCCCCTCCGCAACTAATGAAAAACTGTTTTTT.

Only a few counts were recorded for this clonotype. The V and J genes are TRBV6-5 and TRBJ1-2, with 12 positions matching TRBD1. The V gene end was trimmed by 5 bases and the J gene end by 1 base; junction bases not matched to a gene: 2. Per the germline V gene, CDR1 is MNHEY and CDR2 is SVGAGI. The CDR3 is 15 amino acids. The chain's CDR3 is CASSGTGGRNYGYTF. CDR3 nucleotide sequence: TGTGCCAGCAGTGGGACAGGGGGCCGTAACTATGGCTACACCTTC.

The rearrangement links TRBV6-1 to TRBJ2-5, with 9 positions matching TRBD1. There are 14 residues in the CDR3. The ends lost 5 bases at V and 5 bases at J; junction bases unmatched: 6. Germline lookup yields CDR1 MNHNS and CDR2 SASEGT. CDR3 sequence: CASSLDRGWETQYF. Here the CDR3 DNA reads TGTGCCAGCAGTTTGGACAGGGGTTGGGAGACCCAGTACTTC.

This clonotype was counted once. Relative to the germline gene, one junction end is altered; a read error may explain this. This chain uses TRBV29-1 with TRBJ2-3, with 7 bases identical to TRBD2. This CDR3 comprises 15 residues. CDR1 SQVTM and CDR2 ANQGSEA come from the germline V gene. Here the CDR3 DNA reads TGCAGCGTGGAAGGGACTTTCGAGGCGGGAGATACGCGGTATTTT. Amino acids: CSVEGTFEAGDTRYF.

The CDR3 protein is CSARVPRGGYGYTF. CDR3 bases: TGCAGTGCTAGAGTCCCCCGAGGGGGGTATGGCTACACCTTC. V gene TRBV20-1 combines with J gene TRBJ1-2; maybe TRBD1 (6 bases). V lost 1 base to trimming and J lost 5 bases, with 14 bases between them. CDR3 length equals 14 residues. The germline CDR1 and CDR2 sequences are DFQATT and SNEGSKA (reference sequence).

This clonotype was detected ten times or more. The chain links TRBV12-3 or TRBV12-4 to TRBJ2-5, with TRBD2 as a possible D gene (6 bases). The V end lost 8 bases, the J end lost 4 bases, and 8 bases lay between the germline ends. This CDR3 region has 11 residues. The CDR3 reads CASAGGETQYF. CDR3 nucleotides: TGTGCCAGCGCCGGGGGAGAGACCCAGTACTTC.

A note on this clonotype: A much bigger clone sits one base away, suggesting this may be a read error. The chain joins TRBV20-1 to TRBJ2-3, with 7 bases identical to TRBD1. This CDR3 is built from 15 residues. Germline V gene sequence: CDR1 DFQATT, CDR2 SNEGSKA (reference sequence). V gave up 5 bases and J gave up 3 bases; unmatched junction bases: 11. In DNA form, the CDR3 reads TGCAGTGCTCAAAATGCTGACAGGGCTACAGATACGCAGTATTTT. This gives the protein CSAQNADRATDTQYF.

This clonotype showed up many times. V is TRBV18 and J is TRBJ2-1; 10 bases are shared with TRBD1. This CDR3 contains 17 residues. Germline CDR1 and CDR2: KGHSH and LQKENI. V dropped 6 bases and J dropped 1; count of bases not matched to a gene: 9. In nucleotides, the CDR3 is TGTGCCAGCTCGCGCGGGACAGGGGCCTTATCCTACAATGAGCAGTTCTTC. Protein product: CASSRGTGALSYNEQFF. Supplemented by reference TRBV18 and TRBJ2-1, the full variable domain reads NAGVMQNPRHLVRRRGQEARLRCSPMKGHSHVYWYRQLPEEGLKFMVYLQKENIIDESGMPKERFSAEFPKEGPSILRIQQVVRGDSAAYFCASSRGTGALSYNEQFFGPGTRLTVL.

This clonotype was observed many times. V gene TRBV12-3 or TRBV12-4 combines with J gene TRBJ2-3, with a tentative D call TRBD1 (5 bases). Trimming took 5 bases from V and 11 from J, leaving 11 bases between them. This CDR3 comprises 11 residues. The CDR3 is CASSPSGKQYF. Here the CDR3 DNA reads TGTGCCAGCAGTCCCTCAGGGAAGCAGTATTTT.

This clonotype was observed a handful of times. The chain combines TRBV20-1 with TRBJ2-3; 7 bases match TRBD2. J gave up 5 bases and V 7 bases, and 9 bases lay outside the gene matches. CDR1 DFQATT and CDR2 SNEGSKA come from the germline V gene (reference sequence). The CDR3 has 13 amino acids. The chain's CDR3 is CSVADWGGDTQYF. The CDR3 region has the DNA TGCAGTGTTGCGGACTGGGGGGGAGATACGCAGTATTTT.

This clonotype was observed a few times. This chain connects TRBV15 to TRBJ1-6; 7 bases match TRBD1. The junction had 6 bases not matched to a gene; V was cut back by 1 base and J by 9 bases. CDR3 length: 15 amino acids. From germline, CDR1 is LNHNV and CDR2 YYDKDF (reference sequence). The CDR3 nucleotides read TGTGCCACCAGCAGAGCCACAGGGGTAGGTTCACCCCTCCACTTT. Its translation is CATSRATGVGSPLHF.

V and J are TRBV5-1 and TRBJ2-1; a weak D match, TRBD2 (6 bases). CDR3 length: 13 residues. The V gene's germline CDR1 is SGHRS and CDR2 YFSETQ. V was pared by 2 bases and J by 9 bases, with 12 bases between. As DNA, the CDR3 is TGCGCCAGCAGCTTAACGGGAGTGCGTGAGCAGTTCTTC. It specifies CASSLTGVREQFF.

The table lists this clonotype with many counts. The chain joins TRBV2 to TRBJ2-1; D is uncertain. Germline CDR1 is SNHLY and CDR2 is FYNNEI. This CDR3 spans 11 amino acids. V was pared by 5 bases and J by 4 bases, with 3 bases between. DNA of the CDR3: TGTGCCAGCAGTCGGTACAATGAGCAGTTCTTC. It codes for CASSRYNEQFF.

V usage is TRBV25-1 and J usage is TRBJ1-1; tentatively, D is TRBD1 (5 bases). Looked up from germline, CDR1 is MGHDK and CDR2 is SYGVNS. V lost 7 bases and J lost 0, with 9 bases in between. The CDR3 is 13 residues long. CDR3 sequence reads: CASTGTLNTEAFF. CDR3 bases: TGTGCCAGCACCGGGACCCTGAACACTGAAGCTTTCTTT.

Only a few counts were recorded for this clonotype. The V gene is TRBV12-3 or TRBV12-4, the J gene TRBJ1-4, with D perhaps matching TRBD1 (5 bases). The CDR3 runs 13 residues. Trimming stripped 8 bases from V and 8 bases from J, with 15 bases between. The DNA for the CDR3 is TGTGCCAGCGGGGACGTCGTAAACGAAAAACTGTTTTTT. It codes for CASGDVVNEKLFF.

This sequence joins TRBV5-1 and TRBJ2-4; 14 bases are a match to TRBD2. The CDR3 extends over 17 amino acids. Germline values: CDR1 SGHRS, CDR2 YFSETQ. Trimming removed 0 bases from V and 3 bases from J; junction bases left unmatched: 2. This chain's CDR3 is CASSLGLAGGGKNIQYF. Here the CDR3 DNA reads TGCGCCAGCAGCTTGGGACTAGCGGGAGGGGGCAAAAACATTCAGTACTTC.

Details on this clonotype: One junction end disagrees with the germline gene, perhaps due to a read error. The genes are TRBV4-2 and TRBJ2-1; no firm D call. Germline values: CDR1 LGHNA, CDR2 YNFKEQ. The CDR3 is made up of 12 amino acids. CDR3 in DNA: TGTACCAGCAGCCAAGTTCACAATGAGCAGTTCTTC. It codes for CTSSQVHNEQFF.

In DNA, the CDR3 is TGCAGTGCTAGACCAACCCCGGGGCCCAATGAGCAGTTCTTC. It specifies CSARPTPGPNEQFF. The gene calls are TRBV20-1 and TRBJ2-1; D could derive from TRBD1 or TRBD2 (5 bases each). This CDR3 has 14 amino acids. The V gene's germline CDR1 is DFQATT and CDR2 SNEGSKA (reference sequence). Trimming removed 2 bases from V and 6 bases from J, with 14 bases in between.

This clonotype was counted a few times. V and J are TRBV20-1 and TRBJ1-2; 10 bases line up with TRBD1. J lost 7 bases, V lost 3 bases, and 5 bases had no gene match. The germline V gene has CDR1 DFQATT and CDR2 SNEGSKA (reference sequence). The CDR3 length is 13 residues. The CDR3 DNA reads TGCAGTGCTAGGGAGGACAGGGGGTTTGGCTACACCTTC. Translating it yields CSAREDRGFGYTF.

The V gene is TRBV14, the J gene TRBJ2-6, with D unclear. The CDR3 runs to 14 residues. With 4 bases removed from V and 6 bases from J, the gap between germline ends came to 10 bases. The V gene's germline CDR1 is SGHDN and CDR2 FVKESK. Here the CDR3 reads CASSPWSPANVLTF. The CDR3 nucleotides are TGTGCCAGCAGCCCTTGGTCCCCGGCCAACGTCCTGACTTTC.

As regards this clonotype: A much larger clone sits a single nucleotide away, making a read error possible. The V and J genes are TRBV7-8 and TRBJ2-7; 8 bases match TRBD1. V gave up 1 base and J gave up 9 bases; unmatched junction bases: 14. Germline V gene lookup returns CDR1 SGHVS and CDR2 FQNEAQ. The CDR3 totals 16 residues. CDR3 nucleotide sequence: TGTGCCAGCAGCTTAGTTCCCCGGACAGGGTCTTCTGGGCAGTACTTC. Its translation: CASSLVPRTGSSGQYF.

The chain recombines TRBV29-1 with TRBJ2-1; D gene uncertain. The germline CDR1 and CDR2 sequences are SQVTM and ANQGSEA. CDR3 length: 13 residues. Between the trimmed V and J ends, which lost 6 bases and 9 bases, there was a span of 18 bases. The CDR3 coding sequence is TGCAGCGTCCCCGTTCACCTCCGCGGTGAGCAGTTCTTC. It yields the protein CSVPVHLRGEQFF.

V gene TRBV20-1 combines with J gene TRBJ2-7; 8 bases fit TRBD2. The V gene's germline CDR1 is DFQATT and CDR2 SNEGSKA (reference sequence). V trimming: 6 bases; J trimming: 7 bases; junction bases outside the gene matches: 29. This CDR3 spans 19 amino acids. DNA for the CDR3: TGCAGTGCCCAGACCGGGACTAGTGTTGTTCGGGACTTATACAATGAGCAGTACTTC. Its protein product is CSAQTGTSVVRDLYNEQYF.

The CDR3 DNA follows: TGCGCCAGCAGCTTTAACGGCATCTACGAGCAGTACTTC. Translated, it gives CASSFNGIYEQYF. This chain joins TRBV5-1 and TRBJ2-7; D is ambiguous. V lost 2 bases to trimming and J lost 3 bases, with 9 bases between them. Germline lookup yields CDR1 SGHRS and CDR2 YFSETQ. There are 13 residues in the CDR3. The entire variable domain, with the rest obtained from reference TRBV5-1 and TRBJ2-7, is as follows: KAGVTQTPRYLIKTRGQQVTLSCSPISGHRSVSWYQQTPGQGLQFLFEYFSETQRNKGNFPGRFSGRQFSNSRSEMNVSTLELGDSALYLCASSFNGIYEQYFGPGTRLTVT.

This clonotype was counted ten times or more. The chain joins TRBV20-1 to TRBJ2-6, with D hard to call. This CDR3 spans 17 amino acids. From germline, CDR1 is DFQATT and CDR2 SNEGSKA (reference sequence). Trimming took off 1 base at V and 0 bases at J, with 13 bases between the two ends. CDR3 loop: CSARGWMHHSGANVLTF. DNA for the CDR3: TGCAGTGCTAGAGGATGGATGCATCACTCTGGGGCCAACGTCCTGACTTTC.